One and the same sample provided the 22 T cell receptor beta chains below, sequenced in a study of shared clonotypes between healthy human individuals. Data came from immunoSEQ multiplex PCR; TCRdb stores just in-frame clones and leaves some out. The sample lists more than 2,000,000 clones, 80% to 95% occurring once. What was sequenced was naive CD4+ T cells from PBMCs. The subset here: CD45RA+ positively selected. The receptors shown here come from a man younger than 30 in good health. Some clones in this sample may be carry-over from other donors' samples.

The chain carries TRBV2 and TRBJ2-3; TRBD1 matches 8 bases. Germline V gene data show CDR1 as SNHLY and CDR2 as FYNNEI. Losses at the gene ends were 7 bases for V and 3 bases for J; bases not matched to a gene: 6. The CDR3 loop spans 14 amino acids. For the CDR3, the DNA is TGTGCCAGCACCCCGCAGGGGGCGACAGATACGCAGTATTTT. Translated: CASTPQGATDTQYF.

The chain uses TRBV28 and TRBJ1-1; no definite D call. The CDR3 runs 14 residues. V was clipped by 2 bases and J by 1 base, with 8 bases between them. In germline, CDR1 is MDHEN, CDR2 SYDVKM. The CDR3 DNA follows: TGTGCCAGCAGTTTAATCCAGGAGAACACTGAAGCTTTCTTT. Protein product: CASSLIQENTEAFF. Drawing the rest from reference TRBV28 and TRBJ1-1, the complete variable domain is DVKVTQSSRYLVKRTGEKVFLECVQDMDHENMFWYRQDPGLGLRLIYFSYDVKMKEKGDIPEGYSVSREKKERFSLILESASTNQTSMYLCASSLIQENTEAFFGQGTRLTVV.

V and J are TRBV6-1 and TRBJ1-1, with a weak D call TRBD1 (5 bases). The V end was cut by 4 bases, the J end by 1 base, with 10 bases between. This CDR3 has 14 residues. Looked up from germline, CDR1 is MNHNS and CDR2 is SASEGT. This chain's CDR3 is CASSALRANTEAFF. CDR3 coding DNA: TGTGCCAGCAGTGCCCTCAGGGCGAACACTGAAGCTTTCTTT.

The chain links TRBV7-9 to TRBJ1-2, with D uncertain. V lost 3 bases and J 7 bases, leaving 12 bases between the germline ends. Germline V gives CDR1 SEHNR, CDR2 FQNEAQ (reference sequence). The CDR3 is 13 residues long. CDR3 amino acids: CASSFRRAGGYTF. CDR3 bases: TGTGCCAGCAGCTTTCGTAGGGCTGGTGGCTACACCTTC. The whole variable domain, filled in from reference TRBV7-9 and TRBJ1-2, reads DTGVSQNPRHKITKRGQNVTFRCDPISEHNRLYWYRQTLGQGPEFLTYFQNEAQLEKSRLLSDRFSAERPKGSFSTLEIQRTEQGDSAMYLCASSFRRAGGYTFGSGTRLTVV.

The chain joins TRBV5-4 to TRBJ2-7; 7 nucleotides match TRBD2. Germline V gene sequence: CDR1 SGHNT, CDR2 YYREEE (reference sequence). CDR3 length equals 16 residues. V trimming: 0 bases; J trimming: 2 bases; junction bases outside the gene matches: 8. The CDR3 nucleotides are TGTGCCAGCAGCTTGGGAGTGGGCGGGAGTGCCTACGAGCAGTACTTC. It specifies CASSLGVGGSAYEQYF.

The chain uses TRBV9 and TRBJ2-2; D call uncertain. CDR1 is SGDLS and CDR2 is YYNGEE in the germline V gene. CDR3 size: 14 residues. Trimming shortened V by 3 bases and J by 3 bases, and 9 bases separated the two germline ends. The CDR3 sequence is CASSGAFDTGELFF. DNA of the CDR3: TGTGCCAGCAGCGGGGCCTTCGACACCGGGGAGCTGTTTTTT.

V usage is TRBV15 and J usage is TRBJ2-7, with 7 bases identical to TRBD2. Germline values: CDR1 LNHNV, CDR2 YYDKDF (reference sequence). V trimming: 1 base; J trimming: 6 bases; junction bases outside the gene matches: 9. This CDR3 comprises 15 residues. The CDR3 spells CATSRGAAGRTEQYF. For the CDR3, the DNA is TGTGCCACCAGCAGAGGGGCAGCGGGAAGGACCGAGCAGTACTTC.

This chain uses TRBV27 with TRBJ1-2; 7 bases agree with TRBD1. This CDR3 has 13 amino acids. The J segment lost 8 bases and the V segment lost 5 bases, leaving 8 bases of the junction unmatched. The V gene's germline CDR1 is MNHEY and CDR2 SMNVEV (reference sequence). Written as DNA, the CDR3 is TGTGCCAGCAGTCCAACAGGGGCTGGGGGCTACACCTTC. Amino acid sequence: CASSPTGAGGYTF.

The CDR3 DNA sequence: TGTGCCAGCAGCTGGACCCCCTTTTCGGGCCCCTCCTACGAGCAGTACTTC. Protein sequence: CASSWTPFSGPSYEQYF. The genes are TRBV5-4 and TRBJ2-7; D is uncertain. Trimming removed 3 bases at V and 0 bases at J, with 19 bases between. The CDR3 covers 17 residues. From germline, CDR1 is SGHNT and CDR2 YYREEE (reference sequence).

This clone occurred once. DNA for the CDR3: TGTGCCATCAAGGGCAGGGGAACAGATACGCAGTATTTT. Translation: CAIKGRGTDTQYF. V is TRBV10-3 and J is TRBJ2-3, with D possibly being TRBD1 (6 bases). V was clipped by 7 bases and J by 3 bases, with 11 bases between them. Germline V gene data show CDR1 as ENHRY and CDR2 as SYGVKD. This CDR3 spans 13 amino acids.

This clone was counted a single time. Other DNA sequences of this sample code for an identical CDR3. The gene calls are TRBV9 and TRBJ2-1, with 7 bases that match TRBD2. Germline V lookup: CDR1 SGDLS, CDR2 YYNGEE. CDR3 length: 15 residues. J gave up 0 bases and V 1 base, and 1 base lay outside the gene matches. CDR3 in amino acids: CASSVSGGSYNEQFF. The CDR3 DNA reads as TGTGCCAGCAGCGTATCGGGGGGCTCCTACAATGAGCAGTTCTTC.

The rearrangement joins TRBV7-6 to TRBJ1-4; the match to TRBD1 covers 8 bases. V dropped 5 bases and J dropped 5; count of bases not matched to a gene: 7. The CDR3 is made up of 15 amino acids. Germline lookup yields CDR1 SGHVS and CDR2 FNYEAQ. CDR3 protein: CASSIDRGKNEKLFF. The CDR3 DNA reads TGTGCCAGCAGCATCGACAGGGGCAAGAATGAAAAACTGTTTTTT.

DNA for the CDR3: TGCGCCAGCAGCCTACGGACTAGCGCAACAAGCTCCTACAATGAGCAGTTCTTC. Its translation is CASSLRTSATSSYNEQFF. The genes are TRBV5-1 and TRBJ2-1, with TRBD2 matching 9 bases. J lost 0 bases, V lost 4 bases, and 11 bases had no gene match. This CDR3 has 18 residues. From germline, CDR1 is SGHRS and CDR2 YFSETQ. The complete variable domain, with remaining parts taken from reference TRBV5-1 and TRBJ2-1, reads KAGVTQTPRYLIKTRGQQVTLSCSPISGHRSVSWYQQTPGQGLQFLFEYFSETQRNKGNFPGRFSGRQFSNSRSEMNVSTLELGDSALYLCASSLRTSATSSYNEQFFGPGTRLTVL.

The J gene is TRBJ1-4, the V gene TRBV14; D gene unclear. Germline loops: CDR1 SGHDN, CDR2 FVKESK. The CDR3 has 14 residues. V lost 0 bases and J lost 6, with 8 bases in between. CDR3: CASSQDGTYEKLFF. CDR3 DNA sequence: TGTGCCAGCAGCCAAGACGGTACCTATGAAAAACTGTTTTTT.

The V gene is TRBV28, the J gene TRBJ1-5; TRBD1 matches 7 bases. The junction had 5 bases not matched to a gene; V was cut back by 6 bases and J by 0 bases. Germline V gene lookup returns CDR1 MDHEN and CDR2 SYDVKM. The CDR3 runs to 15 residues. CDR3 bases: TGTGCCAGCAGCGGACAGGCGTATAGCAATCAGCCCCAGCATTTT. Its translation: CASSGQAYSNQPQHF.

J is TRBJ2-3 and V is TRBV2; 9 bases align to TRBD1. The junction had 8 bases not matched to a gene; V was cut back by 4 bases and J by 6 bases. CDR1 is SNHLY, CDR2 FYNNEI, per germline. CDR3 length: 15 amino acids. The chain's CDR3 is CASSATGGPLDTQYF. Written as DNA, the CDR3 is TGTGCCAGCAGTGCGACAGGGGGACCCCTGGATACGCAGTATTTT.

This sequence joins TRBV6-5 and TRBJ2-3, with D perhaps TRBD2 (5 bases). This CDR3 spans 13 amino acids. Trimming stripped 5 bases from V and 1 base from J, with 7 bases between. Germline V gene lookup returns CDR1 MNHEY and CDR2 SVGAGI. The CDR3 is CASSLARTDTQYF. The DNA for the CDR3 is TGTGCCAGCAGTCTAGCACGCACAGATACGCAGTATTTT.

The CDR3 DNA reads TGTGCCAGCAGCCGTATATACAGAGATACGCAGTATTTT. This gives the protein CASSRIYRDTQYF. The chain employs TRBV11-2 and TRBJ2-3; D not resolved. The CDR3 runs 13 residues. V was clipped by 5 bases and J by 5 bases, with 11 bases between them. CDR1 is SGHAT, CDR2 FQNNGV, per germline.

As concerns this clone: The sample contains more than one DNA sequence encoding this CDR3. The chain is built from TRBV11-1 and TRBJ2-7; D is unresolved. CDR3 length: 12 amino acids. CDR1 and CDR2 from the germline V gene are SGHAT and FQDESV (reference sequence). The V end was cut by 0 bases, the J end by 4 bases, with 4 bases between. This CDR3 is CASSLARYEQYF. In DNA, the CDR3 is TGTGCCAGCAGCTTAGCCCGTTACGAGCAGTACTTC. Filled out from reference TRBV11-1 and TRBJ2-7, the complete variable domain reads EAEVAQSPRYKITEKSQAVAFWCDPISGHATLYWYRQILGQGPELLVQFQDESVVDDSQLPKDRFSAERLKGVDSTLKIQPAELGDSAMYLCASSLARYEQYFGPGTRLTVT.

The chain carries TRBV18 and TRBJ2-1; the match to TRBD2 covers 11 bases. Germline V CDR1 and CDR2: KGHSH, LQKENI. The V and J ends lost 0 bases and 9 bases, in that order; junction bases with no gene match: 10. CDR3 length: 17 amino acids. CDR3 in DNA: TGTGCCAGCTCACCACCGGGTAGCGGGAGGGCCTTGGTTGAGCAGTTCTTC. Its translation is CASSPPGSGRALVEQFF. Full variable domain (rest looked up from reference TRBV18 and TRBJ2-1): NAGVMQNPRHLVRRRGQEARLRCSPMKGHSHVYWYRQLPEEGLKFMVYLQKENIIDESGMPKERFSAEFPKEGPSILRIQQVVRGDSAAYFCASSPPGSGRALVEQFFGPGTRLTVL.

The chain carries TRBV7-9 and TRBJ2-2; D remains ambiguous. The CDR3 runs 14 residues. The germline V gene encodes CDR1 SEHNR and CDR2 FQNEAQ (reference sequence). Trimming shortened V by 3 bases and J by 5 bases, and 10 bases separated the two germline ends. DNA of the CDR3: TGTGCCAGCAGCTTTAGTCTGGGGACCGGGGAGCTGTTTTTT. Translation: CASSFSLGTGELFF.

The chain carries TRBV5-4 and TRBJ1-1; 9 nucleotides line up with TRBD1. The V gene end was trimmed by 6 bases and the J gene end by 4 bases; junction bases not matched to a gene: 7. This CDR3 spans 14 amino acids. The V gene's germline CDR1 is SGHNT and CDR2 YYREEE (reference sequence). The CDR3, as DNA: TGTGCCAGCACATCGGGACAGGGCTTCACTGAAGCTTTCTTT. It specifies CASTSGQGFTEAFF.